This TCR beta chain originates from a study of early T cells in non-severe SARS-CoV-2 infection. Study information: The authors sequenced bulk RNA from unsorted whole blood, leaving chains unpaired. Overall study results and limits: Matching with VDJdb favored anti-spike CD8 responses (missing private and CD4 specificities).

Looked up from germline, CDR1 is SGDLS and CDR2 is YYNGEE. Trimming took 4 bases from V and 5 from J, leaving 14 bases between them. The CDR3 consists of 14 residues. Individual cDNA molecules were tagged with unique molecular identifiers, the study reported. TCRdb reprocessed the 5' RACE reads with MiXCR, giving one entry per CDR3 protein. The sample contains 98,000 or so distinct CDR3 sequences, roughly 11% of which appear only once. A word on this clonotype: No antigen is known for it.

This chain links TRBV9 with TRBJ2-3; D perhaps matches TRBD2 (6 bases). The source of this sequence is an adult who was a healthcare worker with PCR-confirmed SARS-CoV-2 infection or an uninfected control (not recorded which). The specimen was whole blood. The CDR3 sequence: CASSPRWGEDTQYF. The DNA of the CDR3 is TGTGCCAGCAGCCCGAGATGGGGGGAAGATACGCAGTATTTT.